This TCR beta chain was captured by sequencing in a study of identifying expanded T cells in peripheral blood. Healthy donors had no documented immune events, such as infections, while sampled. The study's findings and limits: Technical replicates showed around 1.3 changed clones; approximately two weeks roughly 18; four weeks 19. Clone count variance between approximately 2-week samples rose with total template count.

Profiling relied on immunoSEQ multiplex PCR, and the TCRdb table lists in-frame clones only, not all of them. The sample holds around 120,000 clones, 70% to 90% seen once. This CDR3 contains 13 residues. V dropped 0 bases and J dropped 4 bases, with 9 bases sitting between them. The germline gives CDR1 GTSNPN, CDR2 SVGIG (reference sequence). A remark on this clone: The antigen is unknown.

This sequence was found in a person aged 18-70 years in good health. Sequencing input: blood. The rearrangement joins TRBV30 to TRBJ1-1; D gene uncertain. CDR3 coding DNA: TGTGCCTGGAGTGTACGAGTTAGCACTGAAGCTTTCTTT. It yields the protein CAWSVRVSTEAFF. The whole variable domain, filled in from reference TRBV30 and TRBJ1-1, reads SQTIHQWPATLVQPVGSPLSLECTVEGTSNPNLYWYRQAAGRGLQLLFYSVGIGQISSEVPQNLSASRPQDRQFILSSKKLLLSDSGFYLCAWSVRVSTEAFFGQGTRLTVV.